The 9 T cell receptor beta chains below come from one sample, sequenced in a study of blood T cells in healthy people across ages (dated by TCRdb to the mid-2010s). Libraries were constructed by 5' RACE. Sequencing was performed on an Illumina HiSeq 2500. A second PCR of roughly 7 to 11 cycles was run with a J-beta primer mix and a sample-barcoded 5' primer. The public reads were reprocessed in TCRdb via fastp at Q25 and MiXCR, keeping in-frame beta chains. Entries that share a CDR3 protein sequence are merged under the most common genes and DNA. Counted in this sample were about 1.4 million distinct CDR3 sequences; around 55% of them appeared once. The biggest ten clones account for about 6.3% of the sample. Sample: blood. These receptors were collected from a man between 18 and 35 years old in good health.

Only a few counts were recorded for this clonotype. The chain combines TRBV4-1 with TRBJ1-1, with 10 nucleotides matching TRBD1. The CDR3 extends over 15 amino acids. With 4 bases clipped from V and 8 bases from J, the junction kept 10 bases outside the gene matches. The germline gives CDR1 MGHRA, CDR2 YSYEKL. The CDR3 region is CASSRQTGGLNEAFF. CDR3 coding DNA: TGCGCCAGCAGCCGACAGACAGGGGGCTTAAACGAAGCTTTCTTT.

The CDR3 DNA sequence: TGTGCCAGCAGCGGCGGGGGAGGGGACTCCTACAATGAGCAGTTCTTC. Protein: CASSGGGGDSYNEQFF. J is TRBJ2-1 and V is TRBV3-1; 7 bases agree with TRBD2. The V segment lost 5 bases and the J segment 0 bases; nucleotides outside the gene matches: 7. CDR3 length: 16 amino acids. Germline values: CDR1 LGHDT, CDR2 YNNKEL (reference sequence).

The chain links TRBV7-2 to TRBJ1-2; a possible D gene is TRBD1 (5 bases). Germline assignment: CDR1 SGHTA and CDR2 FQGNSA. V was pared by 0 bases and J by 3 bases, with 11 bases between. The CDR3 is 15 residues long. CDR3 loop: CASSLAGESYYGYTF. CDR3 coding DNA: TGTGCCAGCAGCTTAGCGGGGGAGTCCTACTATGGCTACACCTTC.

This chain links TRBV5-1 with TRBJ2-5, with a weak D call TRBD1 (5 bases). V lost 2 bases and J lost 1, with 12 bases in between. Germline CDR1 reads SGHRS; CDR2 reads YFSETQ. The CDR3 is 15 residues long. The chain's CDR3 is CASSLTQGSQETQYF. The CDR3, as DNA: TGCGCCAGCAGCTTAACCCAGGGTTCCCAAGAGACCCAGTACTTC. The full variable domain, with the rest looked up from reference TRBV5-1 and TRBJ2-5, is KAGVTQTPRYLIKTRGQQVTLSCSPISGHRSVSWYQQTPGQGLQFLFEYFSETQRNKGNFPGRFSGRQFSNSRSEMNVSTLELGDSALYLCASSLTQGSQETQYFGPGTRLLVL.

The chain has TRBV11-2 and TRBJ2-4; perhaps TRBD1 as D (5 bases). The better agreement between TRBJ2-7 and the DNA end casts doubt on the J call. Germline CDR1 reads SGHAT; CDR2 reads FQNNGV. This CDR3 region has 15 residues. The CDR3 DNA reads as TGTGCCAGCAGCTTAGGTTACAGGTCCAACTACGAGCAGTACTTC. This sequence encodes CASSLGYRSNYEQYF.

Details on this clonotype: No DNA is shown, since the ends of the CDR3 on it are uncertain; the CDR3 is the one TCRdb lists. This chain links TRBV10-3 with TRBJ1-6. The CDR3 totals 15 residues, both ends included. Germline lookup yields CDR1 ENHRY and CDR2 SYGVKD. The CDR3 here is CAISEAVGVGSPLLF.

The V call is TRBV9, the J call TRBJ2-1, with D unclear. V lost 5 bases and J lost 5, with 14 bases in between. This CDR3 comprises 14 residues. Germline V gene sequence: CDR1 SGDLS, CDR2 YYNGEE. CDR3 sequence reads: CASRVGHRHNEQFF. The CDR3 DNA is TGTGCCAGCAGGGTGGGCCATAGACACAATGAGCAGTTCTTC.

V is TRBV12-3 or TRBV12-4 and J is TRBJ1-2, with 7 bases matching TRBD1. With 2 bases clipped from V and 3 bases from J, the junction kept 12 bases outside the gene matches. The CDR3 length is 17 residues. CDR3 loop: CASSLPGQVVMDYGYTF. The CDR3 coding sequence is TGTGCCAGCAGTTTACCAGGACAGGTGGTCATGGACTATGGCTACACCTTC.

This clonotype was seen ten or more times. The chain links TRBV5-1 to TRBJ1-1; D is undetermined. Deletions cut 0 bases from V and 7 bases from J, with 10 bases between. The length of the CDR3 is 13 residues. Germline V gene sequence: CDR1 SGHRS, CDR2 YFSETQ. The CDR3 region has the DNA TGCGCCAGCAGCTTGGTAACGGGCAATGAAGCTTTCTTT. Amino acids: CASSLVTGNEAFF.